Following are 27 T cell receptor beta chains from one sample sequenced in a study of T-cell memory formation after mild COVID-19. TCRdb independently ran MiXCR on the 5' RACE reads; one entry per CDR3 protein. The sample has about 140,000 distinct CDR3 sequences, roughly 13% seen once; the top ten hold around 27%. Specimen: PBMCs or a T cell subset sorted from them (not recorded which). These receptors came from an adult woman who had mild COVID-19 (a few samples of this study predate the infection). Cell type and time point are not known.

The gene calls are TRBV7-6 and TRBJ2-3; 7 nucleotides line up with TRBD2. After removal of 4 bases from V and 2 bases from J, the junction contained 6 bases not matched to a gene. Germline values: CDR1 SGHVS, CDR2 FNYEAQ. The CDR3 covers 15 residues. The CDR3 loop is CASSSSGLFTDTQYF. CDR3 in DNA: TGTGCCAGCAGCTCTAGCGGCCTGTTCACAGATACGCAGTATTTT.

This clonotype has just a few counts. This rearrangement joins TRBV7-9 to TRBJ2-7; no definite D call. The CDR3 length is 13 residues. V lost 5 bases to trimming and J lost 3 bases, with 11 bases between them. CDR1 is SEHNR, CDR2 FQNEAQ, per germline (reference sequence). DNA of the CDR3: TGTGCCAGCAGCCCACCGGTACGCTACGAGCAGTACTTC. This gives the protein CASSPPVRYEQYF.

This clonotype occurred many times. This chain uses TRBV7-9 with TRBJ2-1, with TRBD2 matching 9 bases. The CDR3 spans 17 residues. V lost 5 bases to trimming and J lost 4 bases; unmatched junction nucleotides: 12. Germline CDR1 and CDR2: SEHNR and FQNEAQ (reference sequence). Here the CDR3 reads CASSPPLAGEGYNEQFF. As DNA, the CDR3 is TGTGCCAGCAGCCCCCCGTTAGCGGGAGAGGGTTACAATGAGCAGTTCTTC.

The table lists this clonotype with many counts. The rearrangement joins TRBV5-6 to TRBJ1-1; possibly TRBD1 for D (5 bases). Germline CDR1 SGHDT, CDR2 YYEEEE. CDR3 size: 13 residues. Trimming took 1 base from V and 4 from J, leaving 8 bases between them. This chain's CDR3 is CASSLIDSTEAFF. CDR3 coding DNA: TGTGCCAGCAGCTTGATCGACAGCACTGAAGCTTTCTTT.

This chain joins TRBV12-3 or TRBV12-4 and TRBJ2-1; maybe TRBD1 (6 bases). The CDR3 length is 12 residues. The V gene lost 0 bases and the J gene lost 9 bases, with 6 bases spanning the gap. DNA for the CDR3: TGTGCCAGCAGTTTAGCGGGGGCTGAGCAGTTCTTC. Protein: CASSLAGAEQFF.

This rearrangement joins TRBV7-8 to TRBJ2-7; 7 bases match TRBD2. The CDR3 consists of 14 residues. Germline CDR1 and CDR2: SGHVS and FQNEAQ. The V gene end was trimmed by 7 bases and the J gene end by 0 bases; junction bases not matched to a gene: 6. The CDR3 is CASTASGISYEQYF. The CDR3 region has the DNA TGTGCCAGCACCGCGAGCGGGATCTCCTACGAGCAGTACTTC. Variable domain in full (rest from reference TRBV7-8 and TRBJ2-7): GAGVSQSPRYKVAKRGQDVALRCDPISGHVSLFWYQQALGQGPEFLTYFQNEAQLDKSGLPSDRFFAERPEGSVSTLKIQRTQQEDSAVYLCASTASGISYEQYFGPGTRLTVT.

This clonotype showed up just a few times. This rearrangement joins TRBV10-3 to TRBJ2-3; D unresolved. The germline gives CDR1 ENHRY, CDR2 SYGVKD. Trimming cost V 3 bases and J 4 bases, with 14 bases left between them. The CDR3 length is 15 residues. The CDR3 nucleotides read TGTGCCATCAGTGACCCGGATAGGGCCGCAGATACGCAGTATTTT. Translating it yields CAISDPDRAADTQYF.

This chain uses TRBV30 with TRBJ1-5; D gene ambiguous. The length of the CDR3 is 13 residues. CDR1 GTSNPN and CDR2 SVGIG come from the germline V gene (reference sequence). Deletions cut 3 bases from V and 5 bases from J, with 11 bases between. CDR3 in amino acids: CAWSQDGYQPQHF. DNA of the CDR3: TGTGCCTGGAGCCAAGACGGTTATCAGCCCCAGCATTTT.

This chain uses TRBV9 with TRBJ1-1; D gene unclear. This CDR3 is 13 amino acids long. CDR1 is SGDLS, CDR2 YYNGEE, per germline. With 3 bases removed from V and 5 bases from J, the gap between germline ends came to 11 bases. CDR3 in DNA: TGTGCCAGCAGCGCGGGGAGTGGGACTGAAGCTTTCTTT. It translates to CASSAGSGTEAFF.

This clonotype was seen only a few times. The genes are TRBV5-1 and TRBJ1-5; 7 nucleotides align to TRBD1. The CDR3 has 14 residues. Per the germline V gene, CDR1 is SGHRS and CDR2 is YFSETQ. With 5 bases clipped from V and 5 bases from J, the junction kept 7 bases outside the gene matches. CDR3: CASSPGTDHQPQHF. CDR3 nucleotides: TGCGCCAGCAGTCCCGGGACAGACCATCAGCCCCAGCATTTT.

This clonotype has more than one count but fewer than ten. The CDR3 here is CAISQGERGSTDTQYF. CDR3 in DNA: TGTGCCATCAGTCAGGGAGAGCGGGGCAGCACAGATACGCAGTATTTT. The chain links TRBV10-3 to TRBJ2-3; 7 positions agree with TRBD2. The CDR3 spans 16 residues. The germline CDR1 and CDR2 sequences are ENHRY and SYGVKD. V dropped 5 bases and J dropped 0; count of bases not matched to a gene: 8.

Many counts were recorded for this clonotype. This chain uses TRBV20-1 with TRBJ1-2; D is uncertain. The germline CDR1 and CDR2 sequences are DFQATT and SNEGSKA (reference sequence). The CDR3 is 15 amino acids. V gave up 1 base and J gave up 4 bases, with 16 bases separating them. CDR3: CSARVESSQPYGYTF. DNA of the CDR3: TGCAGTGCTAGAGTTGAGAGCAGCCAACCCTATGGCTACACCTTC.

The gene calls are TRBV15 and TRBJ2-7; the D gene could be TRBD1 or TRBD2 (6 bases each). CDR3 length: 16 amino acids. Germline CDR1 reads LNHNV; CDR2 reads YYDKDF (reference sequence). Deletions cut 0 bases from V and 0 bases from J, with 12 bases between. The CDR3 reads CATSREPGADSYEQYF. The CDR3 bases are TGTGCCACCAGCAGAGAGCCGGGGGCAGACTCCTACGAGCAGTACTTC. The complete variable domain, with remaining parts taken from reference TRBV15 and TRBJ2-7, reads DAMVIQNPRYQVTQFGKPVTLSCSQTLNHNVMYWYQQKSSQAPKLLFHYYDKDFNNEADTPDNFQSRRPNTSFCFLDIRSPGLGDTAMYLCATSREPGADSYEQYFGPGTRLTVT.

This clonotype was found a few times. CDR3 coding DNA: TGCAGCGTTGTTTACAGGGCGTCAGATACGCAGTATTTT. Its protein product is CSVVYRASDTQYF. The chain links TRBV29-1 to TRBJ2-3, with D possibly being TRBD1 (6 bases). This CDR3 spans 13 amino acids. V gave up 4 bases and J gave up 4 bases, with 12 bases separating them. Looked up from germline, CDR1 is SQVTM and CDR2 is ANQGSEA.

The J gene is TRBJ2-7, the V gene TRBV11-2, with D perhaps TRBD1 or TRBD2 (7 bases each). CDR3 length equals 15 residues. The V and J ends lost 7 bases and 7 bases respectively, with 23 bases between them. Per the germline V gene, CDR1 is SGHAT and CDR2 is FQNNGV. DNA for the CDR3: TGTGCCAGCACACCCAGGGGGGGAGGCCAGGGGGAGCAGTACTTC. Translation gives CASTPRGGGQGEQYF. The full variable domain, its missing parts supplied by reference TRBV11-2 and TRBJ2-7, is EAGVAQSPRYKIIEKRQSVAFWCNPISGHATLYWYQQILGQGPKLLIQFQNNGVVDDSQLPKDRFSAERLKGVDSTLKIQPAKLEDSAVYLCASTPRGGGQGEQYFGPGTRLTVT.

In this sample, this clonotype turned up a few times. The chain joins TRBV21-1 to TRBJ1-2. TRBV21-1 is designated a pseudogene. This CDR3 has 15 amino acids. The CDR3 loop is CASSKEATTNYGYTF. The CDR3 DNA is TGTGCCAGCAGCAAAGAGGCCACCACTAACTATGGCTACACCTTC.

This clonotype was observed a handful of times. The rearrangement joins TRBV5-1 to TRBJ2-1; possible D gene TRBD2, 5 bases. The CDR3 is 13 amino acids. V lost 5 bases, J lost 4 bases, and 10 bases lay in between. The V gene's germline CDR1 is SGHRS and CDR2 YFSETQ. The CDR3 DNA reads TGCGCCAGCAGGAATGAGGGTTACAATGAGCAGTTCTTC. This codes for CASRNEGYNEQFF.

This clonotype was found many times. J is TRBJ2-7 and V is TRBV7-9; D gene unclear. In germline, CDR1 is SEHNR, CDR2 FQNEAQ (reference sequence). The ends were cut back, 8 bases at V and 6 bases at J, with 8 bases in the middle. The CDR3 contains 10 residues. The DNA of the CDR3 is TGTGCCAGCGGGTCTGGCGAGCAGTACTTC. As protein: CASGSGEQYF.

The chain employs TRBV9 and TRBJ2-3, with TRBD2 matching 7 bases. Trimming cost V 4 bases and J 4 bases; bases outside gene matches: 6. The CDR3 runs to 14 residues. Germline assignment: CDR1 SGDLS and CDR2 YYNGEE. The CDR3 reads CASSPGTTPDTQYF. The CDR3, as DNA: TGTGCCAGCAGCCCCGGGACTACCCCAGATACGCAGTATTTT.

The chain links TRBV29-1 to TRBJ2-7; weak D call: TRBD1 (5 bases). Deletions cut 2 bases from V and 3 bases from J, with 11 bases between. The germline V gene has CDR1 SQVTM and CDR2 ANQGSEA. The CDR3 has 13 amino acids. The chain's CDR3 is CSVERGSSYEQYF. For the CDR3, the DNA is TGCAGCGTTGAAAGGGGAAGTAGCTACGAGCAGTACTTC.

In its sample, this clonotype was seen a few times. The J gene is TRBJ1-1, the V gene TRBV20-1; the D is unclear. Germline CDR1 DFQATT, CDR2 SNEGSKA (reference sequence). The CDR3 spans 14 residues. The V end was cut by 0 bases, the J end by 4 bases, with 12 bases between. For the CDR3, the DNA is TGCAGTGCTAGAGACCATTGGGGTTCCACTGAAGCTTTCTTT. Its translation is CSARDHWGSTEAFF.

This clonotype was found a few times. The genes are TRBV5-1 and TRBJ2-1; 12 nucleotides line up with TRBD2. CDR1 and CDR2 from the germline V gene are SGHRS and YFSETQ. V shed 1 base, J shed 3 bases, and the junction held 11 bases outside the gene matches. This CDR3 is built from 19 residues. The chain's CDR3 is CASSLIGLAGRPYYNEQFF. CDR3 nucleotide sequence: TGCGCCAGCAGCTTGATTGGACTAGCGGGACGGCCATACTACAATGAGCAGTTCTTC.

The CDR3 region has the DNA TGTGCCAGCAGTTTAGGCACAGGGGGGGAGATCGGGGCCAACGTCCTGACTTTC. It specifies CASSLGTGGEIGANVLTF. The V and J genes are TRBV28 and TRBJ2-6, with D perhaps matching TRBD1 (8 bases). Germline CDR1 is MDHEN and CDR2 is SYDVKM. The ends were cut back, 2 bases at V and 4 bases at J, with 18 bases in the middle. CDR3 length equals 18 residues.

This clonotype was counted at least ten times. The V and J genes are TRBV9 and TRBJ2-1; possible D gene TRBD2, 5 bases. V lost 3 bases to trimming and J lost 12 bases, with 22 bases between them. The CDR3 sequence is 15 residues long. The germline gives CDR1 SGDLS, CDR2 YYNGEE. The CDR3 protein is CASSALTPTGEGQFF. The CDR3 region has the DNA TGTGCCAGCAGCGCCCTCACCCCTACCGGGGAAGGGCAGTTCTTC.

A few counts support this clonotype. V usage is TRBV29-1 and J usage is TRBJ2-2, with D unresolved. The germline CDR1 and CDR2 sequences are SQVTM and ANQGSEA. V was pared by 3 bases and J by 2 bases, with 10 bases between. The CDR3 loop spans 14 amino acids. The CDR3 DNA sequence: TGCAGCGTTGAGGCAGCGCAAAACACCGGGGAGCTGTTTTTT. It is translated as CSVEAAQNTGELFF.

This clonotype was picked up one time. V usage is TRBV7-9 and J usage is TRBJ1-1; D uncertain. This CDR3 spans 13 amino acids. V gave up 8 bases and J gave up 0 bases, with 10 bases separating them. Germline-derived CDR1 and CDR2 are SEHNR and FQNEAQ (reference sequence). For the CDR3, the DNA is TGTGCCAGCCCCTCGGGAGTGAACACTGAAGCTTTCTTT. The encoded protein is CASPSGVNTEAFF.

V is TRBV29-1 and J is TRBJ1-2, with 10 bases aligning to TRBD1. The germline gives CDR1 SQVTM, CDR2 ANQGSEA. V was pared by 1 base and J by 3 bases, with 5 bases of the junction left unmatched. The CDR3 has 15 residues. The CDR3: CSVEVGTGVDYGYTF. The DNA for the CDR3 is TGCAGCGTTGAAGTGGGGACAGGGGTTGACTATGGCTACACCTTC.